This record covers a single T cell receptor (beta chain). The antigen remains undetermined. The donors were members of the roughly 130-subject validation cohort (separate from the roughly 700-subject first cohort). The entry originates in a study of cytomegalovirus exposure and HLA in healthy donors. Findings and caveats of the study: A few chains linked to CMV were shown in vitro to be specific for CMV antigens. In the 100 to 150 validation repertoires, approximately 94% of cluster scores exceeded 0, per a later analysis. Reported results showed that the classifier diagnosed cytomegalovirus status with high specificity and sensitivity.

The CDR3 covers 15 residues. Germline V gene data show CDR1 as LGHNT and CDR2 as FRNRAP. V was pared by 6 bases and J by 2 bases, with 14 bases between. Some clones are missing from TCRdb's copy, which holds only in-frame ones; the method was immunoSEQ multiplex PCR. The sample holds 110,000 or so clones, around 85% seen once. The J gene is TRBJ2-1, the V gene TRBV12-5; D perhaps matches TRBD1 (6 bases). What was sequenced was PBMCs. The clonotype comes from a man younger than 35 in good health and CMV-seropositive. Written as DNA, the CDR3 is TGTGCTAGTGGCCAACAGGGAAAAACCTACAATGAGCAGTTCTTC. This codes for CASGQQGKTYNEQFF.